This TCR beta chain was obtained from a study of T cell repertoires in cytomegalovirus infection. For the study at large: Carrying CMV and the relevant HLA type showed in public TCR beta signatures. Study-level findings and limits: The ex vivo response showed dominance by HLA-C-restricted CMV-specific TCR beta clonotypes. Using cumulative public TCR beta family frequency, the authors identified those who carried CMV together with the relevant HLA.

TCRdb itself ran the reads through MiXCR, one entry per CDR3 protein. The data contain 200,000 to 300,000 distinct CDR3 sequences, roughly 9.1% of them singletons. The germline V gene has CDR1 SGHTA and CDR2 FQGNSA. This CDR3 has 15 residues. This clonotype was found many times. Its antigen remains unidentified. Relative to the germline gene, one junction end is altered; a read error may explain this. Sequenced: PBMCs. The source is a human donor in good health (CMV status not recorded). Some clones in this sample may be carry-over from other donors' samples. V gene TRBV7-2 combines with J gene TRBJ2-2; the match to TRBD2 covers 8 bases. CDR3 amino acids: CASSLGLAKTGELFF. CDR3 nucleotide sequence: TGTGCCAGCAGCTTAGGACTAGCGAAAACCGGGGAGCTGTTTTTT.